This T cell receptor beta chain is drawn from a study of cytomegalovirus exposure and HLA in healthy donors. Per the germline V gene, CDR1 is MNHNY and CDR2 is SVGAGI (reference sequence). The CDR3 runs to 15 residues. Trimming pared 5 bases from V and 7 bases from J, leaving 15 bases between. The PCR contained 60 Vbeta and 13 Jbeta primers. TCRdb's table, derived via immunoSEQ multiplex PCR, lists solely in-frame clones and lacks some. The sample has roughly 100,000 clones; 65% to 80% are singletons. With respect to this clone: Its antigen is not known.

The study's findings and limits: A later analysis linked a missense DCLRE1C variant to TCR beta V- and J-gene trimming.

The TCR sequence derives from a woman between 50 and 59 years old in good health and CMV-seropositive. This rearrangement joins TRBV6-6 to TRBJ1-6, with TRBD1 as a possible D gene (6 bases). The sequenced sample was PBMCs. Here the CDR3 reads CASSNPGDLNSPLHF. The CDR3 DNA sequence: TGTGCCAGCAGTAACCCAGGGGATTTGAATTCACCCCTCCACTTT.